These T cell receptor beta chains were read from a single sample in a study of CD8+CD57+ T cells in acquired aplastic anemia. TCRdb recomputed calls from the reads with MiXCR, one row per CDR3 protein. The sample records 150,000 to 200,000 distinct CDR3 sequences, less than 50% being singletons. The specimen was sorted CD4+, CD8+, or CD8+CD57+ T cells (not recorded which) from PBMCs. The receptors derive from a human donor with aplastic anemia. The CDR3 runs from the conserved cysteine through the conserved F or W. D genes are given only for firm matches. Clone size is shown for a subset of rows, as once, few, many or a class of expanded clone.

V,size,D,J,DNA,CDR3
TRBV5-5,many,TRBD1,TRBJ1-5,TGTGCCAGCAGCTTGGCAGGGGGGGATCAGCCCCAGCATTTT,CASSLAGGDQPQHF
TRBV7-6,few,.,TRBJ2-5,TGTGCCAGCAGCTTATCTGGACAGACCCTAGGGGAGACCCAGTACTTC,CASSLSGQTLGETQYF
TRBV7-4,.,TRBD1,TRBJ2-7,TGTGCCAGCAGCACGGGACAGTTCTCTCCCTACGAGCAGTACTTC,CASSTGQFSPYEQYF
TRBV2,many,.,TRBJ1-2,TGTGCCAGCAGTGTTGCAGGGACATATGGCTACACCTTC,CASSVAGTYGYTF
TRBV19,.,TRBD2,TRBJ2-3,TGTGCCAGTAGTATTAGCGGGGGCCTTAGCACAGATACGCAGTATTTT,CASSISGGLSTDTQYF
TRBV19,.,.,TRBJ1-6,TGTGCCAGTAGACTAGACGTGGGGTCTTCATCCCTCCACTTT,CASRLDVGSSSLHF
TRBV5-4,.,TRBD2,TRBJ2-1,TGTGCCAGCAGCTTGGGGACTAGCGGGGGGTCCTACAATGAGCAGTTCTTC,CASSLGTSGGSYNEQFF
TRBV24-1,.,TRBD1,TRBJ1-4,TGTGCCACCAGTGCCCCCCCAGGACAGGGGGCTGAAAAACTGTTTTTT,CATSAPPGQGAEKLFF
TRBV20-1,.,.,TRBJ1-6,TGCAGTGCTAGACTCGCCCGGGACGGATATTCACCCCTCCACTTT,CSARLARDGYSPLHF
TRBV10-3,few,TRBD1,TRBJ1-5,TGTGCCATCAGTGAGGCATTCACAGGGGCTAGCAATCAGCCCCAGCATTTT,CAISEAFTGASNQPQHF